The present TCR beta chain was sequenced within a study of cytomegalovirus exposure and HLA in healthy donors. This CDR3 comprises 12 residues. V was pared by 3 bases and J by 12 bases, with 15 bases between. In germline, CDR1 is GTSNPN, CDR2 SVGIG (reference sequence). Sequencing was performed with immunoSEQ multiplex PCR; in TCRdb, only in-frame clones are kept and a portion is missing. The sample lists about 120,000 clones; 86% were seen once. This receptor was identified in a man younger than 35 in good health and CMV-seronegative. The sequenced sample was PBMCs. The chain uses TRBV30 and TRBJ2-1; a possible D gene is TRBD1 (5 bases). The CDR3 coding sequence is TGTGCCTGGAGAGGCCTTGCTGGGGCGCAGTTCTTC. Residues: CAWRGLAGAQFF.